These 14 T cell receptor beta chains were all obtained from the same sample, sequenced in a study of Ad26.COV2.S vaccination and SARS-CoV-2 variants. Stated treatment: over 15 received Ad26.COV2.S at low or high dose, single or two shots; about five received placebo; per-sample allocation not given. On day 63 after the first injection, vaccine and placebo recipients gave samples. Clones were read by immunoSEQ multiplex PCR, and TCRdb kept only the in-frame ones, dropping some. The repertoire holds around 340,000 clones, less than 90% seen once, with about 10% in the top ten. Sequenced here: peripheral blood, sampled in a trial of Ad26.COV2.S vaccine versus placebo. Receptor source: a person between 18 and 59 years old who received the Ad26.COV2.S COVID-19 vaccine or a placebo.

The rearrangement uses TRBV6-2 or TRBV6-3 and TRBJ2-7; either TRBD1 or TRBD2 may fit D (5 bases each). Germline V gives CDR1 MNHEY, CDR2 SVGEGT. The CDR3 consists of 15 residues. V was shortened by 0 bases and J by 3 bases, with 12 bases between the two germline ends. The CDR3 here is CASSYSATRGYEQYF. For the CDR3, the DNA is TGTGCCAGCAGTTACTCTGCTACTAGGGGCTACGAGCAGTACTTC.

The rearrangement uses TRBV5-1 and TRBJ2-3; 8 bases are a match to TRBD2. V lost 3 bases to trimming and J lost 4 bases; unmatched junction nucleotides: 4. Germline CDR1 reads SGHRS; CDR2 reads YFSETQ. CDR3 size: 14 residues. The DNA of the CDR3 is TGCGCCAGCAGCTCCGGGAGGGTGGCAGATACGCAGTATTTT. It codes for CASSSGRVADTQYF.

The chain's CDR3 is CASSLTGEGEKLFF. The CDR3 nucleotides read TGTGCCAGCAGCTTAACAGGGGAGGGTGAAAAACTGTTTTTT. J is TRBJ1-4 and V is TRBV7-2, with TRBD1 matching 7 bases. Trimming took 2 bases from V and 7 from J; bases not matched to a gene: 4. Germline-derived CDR1 and CDR2 are SGHTA and FQGNSA. This CDR3 comprises 14 residues.

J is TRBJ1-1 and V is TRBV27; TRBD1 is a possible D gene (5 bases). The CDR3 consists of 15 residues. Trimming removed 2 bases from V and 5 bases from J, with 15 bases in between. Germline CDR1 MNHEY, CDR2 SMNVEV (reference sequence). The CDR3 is CASSLVRGLGTEAFF. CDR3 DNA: TGTGCCAGCAGTTTAGTGCGGGGCCTAGGGACTGAAGCTTTCTTT.

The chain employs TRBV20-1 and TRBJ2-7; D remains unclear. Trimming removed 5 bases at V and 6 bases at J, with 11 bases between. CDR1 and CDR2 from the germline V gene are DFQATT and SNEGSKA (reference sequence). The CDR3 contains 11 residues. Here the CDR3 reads CSALVFPEQYF. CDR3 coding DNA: TGCAGTGCTCTCGTGTTTCCCGAGCAGTACTTC.

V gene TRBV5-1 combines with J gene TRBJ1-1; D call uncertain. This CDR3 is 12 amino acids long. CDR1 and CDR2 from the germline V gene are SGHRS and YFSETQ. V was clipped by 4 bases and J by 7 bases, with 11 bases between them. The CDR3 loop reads CASSGNDGEAFF. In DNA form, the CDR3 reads TGCGCCAGCAGCGGGAATGATGGTGAAGCTTTCTTT. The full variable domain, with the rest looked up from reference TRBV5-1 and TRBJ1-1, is KAGVTQTPRYLIKTRGQQVTLSCSPISGHRSVSWYQQTPGQGLQFLFEYFSETQRNKGNFPGRFSGRQFSNSRSEMNVSTLELGDSALYLCASSGNDGEAFFGQGTRLTVV.

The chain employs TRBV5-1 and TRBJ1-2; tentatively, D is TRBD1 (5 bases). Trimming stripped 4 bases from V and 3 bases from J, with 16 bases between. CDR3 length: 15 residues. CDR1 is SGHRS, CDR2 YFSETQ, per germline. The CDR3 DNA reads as TGCGCCAGCAGCCCGGAAGGTTGGGGCCACTATGGCTACACCTTC. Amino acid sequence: CASSPEGWGHYGYTF.

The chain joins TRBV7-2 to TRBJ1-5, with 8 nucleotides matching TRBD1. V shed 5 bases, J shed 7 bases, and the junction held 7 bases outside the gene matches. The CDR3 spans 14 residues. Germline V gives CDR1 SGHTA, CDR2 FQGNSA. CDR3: CASSTRQGQQPQHF. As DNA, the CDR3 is TGTGCCAGCAGCACTAGACAGGGGCAGCAGCCCCAGCATTTT.

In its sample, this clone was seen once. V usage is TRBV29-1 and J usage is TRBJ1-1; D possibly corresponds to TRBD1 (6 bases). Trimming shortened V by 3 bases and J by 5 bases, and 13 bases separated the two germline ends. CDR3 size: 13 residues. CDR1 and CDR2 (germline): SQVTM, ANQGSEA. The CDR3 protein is CSVDRSGTTEAFF. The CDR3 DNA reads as TGCAGCGTTGACAGGTCAGGGACAACTGAAGCTTTCTTT.

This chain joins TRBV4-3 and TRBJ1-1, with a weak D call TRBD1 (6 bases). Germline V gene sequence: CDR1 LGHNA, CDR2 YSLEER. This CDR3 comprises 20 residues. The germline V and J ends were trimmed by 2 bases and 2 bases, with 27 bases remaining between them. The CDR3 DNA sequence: TGCGCCAGCAGCCAACCACGACGGGGGCCCGAAGGGCCCCGTAACACTGAAGCTTTCTTT. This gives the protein CASSQPRRGPEGPRNTEAFF.

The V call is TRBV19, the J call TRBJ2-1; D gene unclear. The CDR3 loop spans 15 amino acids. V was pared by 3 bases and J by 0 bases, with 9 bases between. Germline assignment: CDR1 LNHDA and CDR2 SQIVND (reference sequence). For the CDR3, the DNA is TGTGCCAGTAGTATCGCGCGGAGCTCCTACAATGAGCAGTTCTTC. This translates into CASSIARSSYNEQFF.

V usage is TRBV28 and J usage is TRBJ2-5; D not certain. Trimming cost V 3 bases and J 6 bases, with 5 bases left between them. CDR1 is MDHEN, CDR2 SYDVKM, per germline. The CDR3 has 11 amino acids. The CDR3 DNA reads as TGTGCCAGCAGTTTCGGACAGACCCAGTACTTC. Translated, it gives CASSFGQTQYF.

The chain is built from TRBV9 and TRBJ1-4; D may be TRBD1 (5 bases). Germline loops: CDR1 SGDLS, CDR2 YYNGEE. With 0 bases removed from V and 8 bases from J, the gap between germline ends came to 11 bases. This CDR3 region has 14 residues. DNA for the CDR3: TGTGCCAGCAGCGTAGATTCAGGGAACGAAAAACTGTTTTTT. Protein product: CASSVDSGNEKLFF. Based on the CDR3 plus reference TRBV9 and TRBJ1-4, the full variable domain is DSGVTQTPKHLITATGQRVTLRCSPRSGDLSVYWYQQSLDQGLQFLIQYYNGEERAKGNILERFSAQQFPDLHSELNLSSLELGDSALYFCASSVDSGNEKLFFGSGTQLSVL.

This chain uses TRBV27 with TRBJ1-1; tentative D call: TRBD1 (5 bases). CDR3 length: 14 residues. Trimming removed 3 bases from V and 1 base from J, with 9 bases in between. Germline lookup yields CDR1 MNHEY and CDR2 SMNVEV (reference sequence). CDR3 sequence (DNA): TGTGCCAGCAGTTTTGGGGGAGGGAACACTGAAGCTTTCTTT. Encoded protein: CASSFGGGNTEAFF.